Each of the 16 T cell receptor beta chains below was sequenced from the same sample in a study of blood T cell repertoires in COVID-19. Some clones are missing from TCRdb's copy, which holds only in-frame ones; the method was immunoSEQ multiplex PCR. This table holds under 200,000 clones, around 84% found once. Sequencing was performed on PBMCs or T cells enriched from blood (not recorded which). The origin of the receptors is a man in his forties or fifties who had recovered from COVID-19.

V is TRBV4-1 and J is TRBJ1-1; D unresolved. The CDR3 consists of 15 residues. CDR1 is MGHRA and CDR2 is YSYEKL in the germline V gene. The V gene lost 1 base and the J gene lost 1 base, with 10 bases spanning the gap. The CDR3 DNA sequence: TGCGCCAGCAGCCAAGGACTTTATCAGAACACTGAAGCTTTCTTT. It yields the protein CASSQGLYQNTEAFF.

The rearrangement links TRBV11-2 to TRBJ2-1, with D maybe TRBD2 (6 bases). The CDR3 consists of 14 residues. The germline V gene encodes CDR1 SGHAT and CDR2 FQNNGV. Trimming took 2 bases from V and 3 from J, leaving 8 bases between them. The CDR3 nucleotides are TGTGCCAGCAGCTTAACGGGGGACTACAATGAGCAGTTCTTC. Protein sequence: CASSLTGDYNEQFF.

V gene TRBV3-1 (or the pseudogene TRBV3-2) combines with J gene TRBJ1-2; a weak D match, TRBD1 (5 bases). Germline V lookup: CDR1 LGHDT, CDR2 YNNKEL (reference sequence). This CDR3 region has 16 residues. V lost 0 bases and J 4 bases, leaving 15 bases between the germline ends. The CDR3 reads CASSQEGNTGVYGYTF. DNA of the CDR3: TGTGCCAGCAGCCAAGAGGGGAATACAGGTGTCTATGGCTACACCTTC.

This clone has a handful of counts. The chain links TRBV18 to TRBJ1-3; D is undetermined. The ends were cut back, 8 bases at V and 3 bases at J, with 5 bases in the middle. The CDR3 consists of 11 residues. The germline gives CDR1 KGHSH, CDR2 LQKENI. CDR3 coding DNA: TGTGCCAGCCCGAGTGGAAACACCATATATTTT. It translates to CASPSGNTIYF.

The CDR3 reads CASRRVRGRISADTEAFF. In DNA form, the CDR3 reads TGTGCCAGCAGGAGGGTAAGAGGCCGGATTTCAGCGGACACTGAAGCTTTCTTT. The rearrangement uses TRBV11-2 and TRBJ1-1; D is ambiguous. Trimming cost V 6 bases and J 3 bases, with 26 bases left between them. The germline CDR1 and CDR2 sequences are SGHAT and FQNNGV. This CDR3 spans 18 amino acids.

This clone was seen just once. The chain combines TRBV3-1 (or the pseudogene TRBV3-2) with TRBJ2-3; tentative D call: TRBD2 (5 bases). CDR3 length: 14 residues. V was clipped by 4 bases and J by 9 bases, with 17 bases between them. Germline V gene sequence: CDR1 LGHDT, CDR2 YNNKEL (reference sequence). CDR3 DNA: TGTGCCAGCAGCCCCCGAGGGCGGGTTGAAACGCAGTATTTT. Its translation: CASSPRGRVETQYF.

This clone was found once. The chain combines TRBV4-2 with TRBJ2-7; 8 nucleotides align to TRBD1. V trimming: 4 bases; J trimming: 3 bases; junction bases outside the gene matches: 14. Germline values: CDR1 LGHNA, CDR2 YNFKEQ. CDR3 size: 17 residues. The CDR3 region is CASSRDLQGARNYEQYF. CDR3 nucleotide sequence: TGTGCCAGCAGCCGGGACCTCCAGGGGGCTAGAAACTACGAGCAGTACTTC.

On this clone itself: The sample carries other DNA sequences with the same CDR3. The chain uses TRBV18 and TRBJ1-3, with D tentatively TRBD1 (5 bases). CDR3 length: 15 residues. Trimming took off 2 bases at V and 1 base at J, with 9 bases between the two ends. Germline CDR1 and CDR2: KGHSH and LQKENI. The CDR3 sequence: CASSPEGRSGNTIYF. CDR3 sequence (DNA): TGTGCCAGCTCACCAGAGGGGAGGTCTGGAAACACCATATATTTT.

This clone occurred once. CDR3 amino acids: CASIMTWGPNEKLFF. The DNA of the CDR3 is TGTGCCAGCATTATGACCTGGGGGCCTAATGAAAAACTGTTTTTT. The V call is TRBV2, the J call TRBJ1-4; maybe TRBD1 (6 bases). The germline gives CDR1 SNHLY, CDR2 FYNNEI. V was trimmed by 7 bases and J by 3 bases, leaving 15 bases between them. The CDR3 is 15 amino acids.

This chain connects TRBV15 to TRBJ2-5; TRBD2 is a possible D gene (6 bases). This CDR3 spans 16 amino acids. V was clipped by 3 bases and J by 2 bases, with 16 bases between them. Germline V gene data show CDR1 as LNHNV and CDR2 as YYDKDF (reference sequence). This CDR3 reads CATSRWGGNDQETQYF. The CDR3 DNA reads as TGTGCCACCAGCAGGTGGGGAGGAAACGATCAAGAGACCCAGTACTTC.

This clone was seen only once. This chain links TRBV19 with TRBJ2-6; the D gene is possibly TRBD2 (5 bases). The CDR3 totals 17 residues. The V and J ends lost 7 bases and 0 bases respectively, with 16 bases between them. Germline V gene lookup returns CDR1 LNHDA and CDR2 SQIVND (reference sequence). The CDR3 reads CASNRGSTTSGANVLTF. Written as DNA, the CDR3 is TGTGCCAGTAATCGGGGTTCTACAACCTCTGGGGCCAACGTCCTGACTTTC. The full variable domain, its missing parts supplied by reference TRBV19 and TRBJ2-6, is DGGITQSPKYLFRKEGQNVTLSCEQNLNHDAMYWYRQDPGQGLRLIYYSQIVNDFQKGDIAEGYSVSREKKESFPLTVTSAQKNPTAFYLCASNRGSTTSGANVLTFGAGSRLTVL.

The chain has TRBV9 and TRBJ1-2; D remains ambiguous. From germline, CDR1 is SGDLS and CDR2 YYNGEE. Trimming stripped 6 bases from V and 0 bases from J, with 15 bases between. The CDR3 extends over 15 amino acids. The CDR3 is CASNTGSTANYGYTF. The CDR3, as DNA: TGTGCCAGCAACACCGGGAGCACTGCTAACTATGGCTACACCTTC.

This clone is a singleton in its sample. Here the CDR3 reads CASRGREVYGYTF. In DNA, the CDR3 is TGTGCCAGCCGGGGCAGGGAGGTATATGGCTACACCTTC. The chain recombines TRBV12-3 or TRBV12-4 with TRBJ1-2, with a possible D match to TRBD1 (5 bases). This CDR3 contains 13 residues. V lost 8 bases and J 5 bases, leaving 15 bases between the germline ends.

The CDR3 sequence: CASSRGTGWDEQYF. Written as DNA, the CDR3 is TGTGCCAGCAGCCGCGGGACAGGTTGGGACGAGCAGTACTTC. The V gene is TRBV5-4, the J gene TRBJ2-7; TRBD1 agrees at 8 bases. Trimming took 4 bases from V and 5 from J; bases not matched to a gene: 8. Germline values: CDR1 SGHNT, CDR2 YYREEE (reference sequence). The length of the CDR3 is 14 residues.

V and J are TRBV2 and TRBJ2-7; TRBD2 matches at 11 bases. Germline CDR1 and CDR2: SNHLY and FYNNEI. V gave up 6 bases and J gave up 6 bases; unmatched junction bases: 7. This CDR3 is built from 14 residues. In DNA form, the CDR3 reads TGTGCCAGCAGCCCACTAGCGGGGGTAGGCGAGCAGTACTTC. This codes for CASSPLAGVGEQYF.

V and J are TRBV12-5 and TRBJ1-5; TRBD1 matches at 7 bases. Unmatched junction bases numbered 9, after V lost 3 bases and J lost 4 bases. Germline V gives CDR1 LGHNT, CDR2 FRNRAP. The CDR3 length is 16 residues. The CDR3: CASGFHWDSSNQPQHF. CDR3 nucleotides: TGTGCTAGTGGTTTCCATTGGGACAGCTCAAATCAGCCCCAGCATTTT.